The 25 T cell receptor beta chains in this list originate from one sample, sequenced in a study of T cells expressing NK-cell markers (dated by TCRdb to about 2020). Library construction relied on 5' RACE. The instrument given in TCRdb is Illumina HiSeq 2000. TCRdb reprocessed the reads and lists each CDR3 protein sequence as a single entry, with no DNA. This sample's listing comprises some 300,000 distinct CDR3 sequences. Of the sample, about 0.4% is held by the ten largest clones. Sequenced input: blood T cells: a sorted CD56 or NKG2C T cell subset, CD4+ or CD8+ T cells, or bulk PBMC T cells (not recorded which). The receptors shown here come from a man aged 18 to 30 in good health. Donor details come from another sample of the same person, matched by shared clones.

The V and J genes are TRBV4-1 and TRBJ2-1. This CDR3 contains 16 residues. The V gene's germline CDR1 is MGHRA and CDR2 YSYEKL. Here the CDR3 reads CASSQELDWGYNEQFF.

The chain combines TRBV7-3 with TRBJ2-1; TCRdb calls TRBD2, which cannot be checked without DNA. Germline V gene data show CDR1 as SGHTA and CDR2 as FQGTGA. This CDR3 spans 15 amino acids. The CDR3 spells CASSQSRTSGNEQFF.

CDR3 sequence reads: CASSLGQGIEETQYF. The rearrangement links TRBV6-2 or TRBV6-3 to TRBJ2-5; lacking DNA, the TRBD1 call made by TCRdb goes unchecked. CDR1 and CDR2 from the germline V gene are MNHEY and SVGEGT. The CDR3 is 15 residues long.

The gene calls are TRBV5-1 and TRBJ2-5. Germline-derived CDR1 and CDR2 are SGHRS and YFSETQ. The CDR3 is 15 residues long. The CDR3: CASSLQVGRAETQYF.

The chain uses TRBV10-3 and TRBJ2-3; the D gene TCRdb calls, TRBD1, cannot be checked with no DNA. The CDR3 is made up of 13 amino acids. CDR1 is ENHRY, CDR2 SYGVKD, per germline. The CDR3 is CAILGGSTDTQYF.

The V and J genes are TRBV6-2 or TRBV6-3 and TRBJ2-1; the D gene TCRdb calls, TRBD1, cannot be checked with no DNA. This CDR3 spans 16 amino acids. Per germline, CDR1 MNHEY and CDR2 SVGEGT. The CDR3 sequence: CASSYLPTGRYNEQFF.

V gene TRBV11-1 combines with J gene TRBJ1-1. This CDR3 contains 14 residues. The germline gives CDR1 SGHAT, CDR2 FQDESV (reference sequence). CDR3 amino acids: CASSLETAPTEAFF.

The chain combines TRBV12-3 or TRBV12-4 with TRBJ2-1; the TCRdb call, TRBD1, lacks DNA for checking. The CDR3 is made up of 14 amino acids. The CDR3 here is CASSRGSPGNEQFF.

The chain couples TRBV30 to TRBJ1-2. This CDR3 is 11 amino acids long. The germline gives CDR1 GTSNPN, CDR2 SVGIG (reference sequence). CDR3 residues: CAWRGNYGYTF.

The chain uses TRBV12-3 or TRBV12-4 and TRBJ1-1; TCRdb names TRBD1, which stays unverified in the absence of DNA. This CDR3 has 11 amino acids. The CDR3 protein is CASSLNRVAFF.

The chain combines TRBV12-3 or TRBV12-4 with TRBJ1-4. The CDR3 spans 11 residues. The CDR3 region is CASRRDQKLFF.

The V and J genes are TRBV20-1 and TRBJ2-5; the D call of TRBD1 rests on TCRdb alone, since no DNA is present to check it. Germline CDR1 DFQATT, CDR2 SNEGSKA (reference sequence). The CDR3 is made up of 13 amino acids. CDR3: CSAGRTVQETQYF.

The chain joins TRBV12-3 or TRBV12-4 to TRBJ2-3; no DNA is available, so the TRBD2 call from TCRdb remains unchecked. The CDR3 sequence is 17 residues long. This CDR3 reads CASTQGAGMSFLDTQYF.

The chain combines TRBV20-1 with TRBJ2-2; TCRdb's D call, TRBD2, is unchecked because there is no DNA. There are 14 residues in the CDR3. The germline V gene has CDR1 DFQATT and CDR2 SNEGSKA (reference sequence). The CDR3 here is CSAYGSFDTGELFF.

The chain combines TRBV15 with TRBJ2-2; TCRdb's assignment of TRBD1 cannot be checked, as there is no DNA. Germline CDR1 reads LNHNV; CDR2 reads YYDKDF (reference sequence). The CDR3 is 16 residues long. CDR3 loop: CATSRDLGTATGELFF.

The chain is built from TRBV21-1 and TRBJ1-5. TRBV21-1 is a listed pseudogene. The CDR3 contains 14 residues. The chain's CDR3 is CANRSGEGYQPQHF.

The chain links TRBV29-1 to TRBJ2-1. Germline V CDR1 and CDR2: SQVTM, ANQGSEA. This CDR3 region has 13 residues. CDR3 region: CSVSSTLLMEQFF.

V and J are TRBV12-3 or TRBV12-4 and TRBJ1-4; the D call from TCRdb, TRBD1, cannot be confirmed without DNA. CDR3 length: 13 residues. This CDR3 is CASRDTTNEKLFF.

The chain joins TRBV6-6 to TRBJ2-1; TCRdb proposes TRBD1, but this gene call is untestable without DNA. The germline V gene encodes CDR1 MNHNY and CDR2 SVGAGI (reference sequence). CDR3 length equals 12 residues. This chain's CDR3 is CASSPQGDEQFF.

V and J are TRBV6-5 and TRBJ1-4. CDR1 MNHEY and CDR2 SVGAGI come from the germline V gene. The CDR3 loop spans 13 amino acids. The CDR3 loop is CASSYSRFEKLFF.

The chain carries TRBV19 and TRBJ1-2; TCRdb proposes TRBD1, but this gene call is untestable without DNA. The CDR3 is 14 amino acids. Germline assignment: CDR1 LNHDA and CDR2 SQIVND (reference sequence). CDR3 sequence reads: CASSRTARLYGYTF.

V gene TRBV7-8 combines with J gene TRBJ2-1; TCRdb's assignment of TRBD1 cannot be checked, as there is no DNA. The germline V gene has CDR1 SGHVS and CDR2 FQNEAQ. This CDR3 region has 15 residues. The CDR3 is CASSFRGVGVNEQFF. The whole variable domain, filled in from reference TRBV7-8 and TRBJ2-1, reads GAGVSQSPRYKVAKRGQDVALRCDPISGHVSLFWYQQALGQGPEFLTYFQNEAQLDKSGLPSDRFFAERPEGSVSTLKIQRTQQEDSAVYLCASSFRGVGVNEQFFGPGTRLTVL.

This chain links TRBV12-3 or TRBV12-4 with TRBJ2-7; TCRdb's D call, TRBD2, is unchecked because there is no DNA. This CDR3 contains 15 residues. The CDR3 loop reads CASIPSGRAFYEQYF.

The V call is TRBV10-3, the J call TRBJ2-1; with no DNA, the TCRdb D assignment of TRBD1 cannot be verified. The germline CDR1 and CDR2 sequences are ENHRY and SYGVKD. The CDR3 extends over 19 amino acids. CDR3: CAIRLDRVGSGGSFDEQFF.

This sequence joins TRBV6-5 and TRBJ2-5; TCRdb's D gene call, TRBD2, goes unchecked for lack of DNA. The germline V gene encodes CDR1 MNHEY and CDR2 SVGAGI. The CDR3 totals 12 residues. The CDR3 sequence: CASRRTTGPQDF.